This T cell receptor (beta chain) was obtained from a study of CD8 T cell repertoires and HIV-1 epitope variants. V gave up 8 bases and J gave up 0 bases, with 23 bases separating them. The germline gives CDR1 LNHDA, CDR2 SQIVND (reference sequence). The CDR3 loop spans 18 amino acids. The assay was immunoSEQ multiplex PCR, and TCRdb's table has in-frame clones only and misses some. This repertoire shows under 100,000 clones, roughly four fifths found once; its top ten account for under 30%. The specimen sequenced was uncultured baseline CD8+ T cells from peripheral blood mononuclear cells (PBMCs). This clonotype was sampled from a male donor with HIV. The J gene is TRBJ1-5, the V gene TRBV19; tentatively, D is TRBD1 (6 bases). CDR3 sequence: CASRTSRAGVYSNQPQHF. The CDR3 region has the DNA TGTGCCAGTCGAACGTCCAGAGCAGGGGTATATAGCAATCAGCCCCAGCATTTT.